The 19 T cell receptor beta chains reported below all come from one sample, sequenced in a study of T cell responses to AZD1222 COVID-19 vaccine. Sequencing used immunoSEQ multiplex PCR; TCRdb keeps in-frame clones, though not all of them. The table lists some 140,000 clones, 80% to 95% of them singletons. The sequences come from peripheral blood, collected on day 0 of AZD1222 vaccination. The receptors stem from an adult in good health.

This clone came up once. The chain uses TRBV28 and TRBJ2-3; weak D call: TRBD1 (6 bases). This CDR3 region has 14 residues. The V gene lost 5 bases and the J gene lost 4 bases, with 13 bases spanning the gap. CDR1 and CDR2 from the germline V gene are MDHEN and SYDVKM. The CDR3 DNA follows: TGTGCCAGCAGTCCACAAGGGGGAGCAGATACGCAGTATTTT. Translation gives CASSPQGGADTQYF.

The chain combines TRBV27 with TRBJ1-1; D possibly corresponds to TRBD1 (6 bases). Germline V gene data show CDR1 as MNHEY and CDR2 as SMNVEV (reference sequence). The CDR3 runs to 14 residues. V lost 8 bases to trimming and J lost 3 bases, with 16 bases between them. For the CDR3, the DNA is TGTGCCAGCGGGTGGAGCGGGGGCGACACTGAAGCTTTCTTT. This gives the protein CASGWSGGDTEAFF.

The chain recombines TRBV27 with TRBJ2-3; no clear D. V lost 1 base and J lost 6, with 8 bases in between. The CDR3 is 13 amino acids. Germline V gives CDR1 MNHEY, CDR2 SMNVEV (reference sequence). CDR3 residues: CASSLYPGDTQYF. For the CDR3, the DNA is TGTGCCAGCAGTTTATACCCCGGCGATACGCAGTATTTT.

V is TRBV28 and J is TRBJ2-1; D is possibly TRBD2 (7 bases). The CDR3 is 18 amino acids. CDR1 and CDR2 from the germline V gene are MDHEN and SYDVKM. V was shortened by 3 bases and J by 1 base, with 19 bases between the two germline ends. This CDR3 is CASSFSLRRGLSYNEQFF. The CDR3 nucleotides read TGTGCCAGCAGTTTTTCTTTGAGGCGGGGGCTATCCTACAATGAGCAGTTCTTC.

The chain recombines TRBV2 with TRBJ1-1; TRBD1 is a possible D gene (5 bases). The CDR3 is 14 residues long. CDR1 is SNHLY, CDR2 FYNNEI, per germline. V gave up 1 base and J gave up 8 bases, with 14 bases separating them. This CDR3 reads CASSEGGAEIEAFF. The CDR3 coding sequence is TGTGCCAGCAGTGAAGGAGGGGCAGAAATAGAAGCTTTCTTT.

The CDR3 loop is CASSPLAGQRHEQYF. The CDR3 coding sequence is TGTGCCAGCAGCCCCCTTGCGGGCCAACGTCACGAGCAGTACTTC. V usage is TRBV11-3 and J usage is TRBJ2-7, with D possibly TRBD2 on 5 matching bases. Germline CDR1 and CDR2: SGHNT and YENEEA. The CDR3 totals 15 residues. The V end was cut by 5 bases, the J end by 5 bases, with 19 bases between.

This clone was detected once. This sample includes further DNA sequences coding for the same CDR3. The rearrangement uses TRBV4-1 and TRBJ1-2, with TRBD1 matching over 7 bases. The trim removed 3 bases at V and 4 bases at J, leaving 17 bases unmatched. Germline CDR1 reads MGHRA; CDR2 reads YSYEKL. This CDR3 is built from 18 residues. CDR3 in DNA: TGCGCCAGCAGCCACCACACGAGGCGGAGGGGGCAGGGCTATGGCTACACCTTC. Its protein product is CASSHHTRRRGQGYGYTF.

V usage is TRBV9 and J usage is TRBJ1-1, with D uncertain. CDR3 length: 13 amino acids. Trimming cost V 0 bases and J 6 bases, with 9 bases left between them. The germline V gene encodes CDR1 SGDLS and CDR2 YYNGEE. The CDR3 protein is CASSVVSQAEAFF. In nucleotides, the CDR3 is TGTGCCAGCAGCGTAGTAAGCCAGGCTGAAGCTTTCTTT.

This chain joins TRBV20-1 and TRBJ1-5; D is uncertain. CDR1 is DFQATT, CDR2 SNEGSKA, per germline (reference sequence). Trimming took 3 bases from V and 5 from J, leaving 14 bases between them. The CDR3 covers 14 residues. CDR3 protein: CSASEAYGHQPQHF. CDR3 in DNA: TGCAGTGCTAGTGAGGCCTACGGCCATCAGCCCCAGCATTTT.

The rearrangement links TRBV5-4 to TRBJ2-1; D is perhaps TRBD1 (6 bases). CDR1 is SGHNT and CDR2 is YYREEE in the germline V gene (reference sequence). V was shortened by 3 bases and J by 2 bases, with 12 bases between the two germline ends. The CDR3 has 15 amino acids. The CDR3 loop is CASSSDRLAYNEQFF. The CDR3 DNA sequence: TGTGCCAGCAGCTCCGACAGGCTAGCCTACAATGAGCAGTTCTTC.

This chain uses TRBV7-9 with TRBJ2-3; D call uncertain. This CDR3 region has 11 residues. V shed 5 bases and J shed 4 bases, with 4 bases lying between them. In germline, CDR1 is SEHNR, CDR2 FQNEAQ (reference sequence). CDR3 bases: TGTGCCAGCAGCCCAGCAGATACGCAGTATTTT. It encodes CASSPADTQYF.

V and J are TRBV6-2 or TRBV6-3 and TRBJ2-7; D is perhaps TRBD2 (5 bases). This CDR3 has 18 residues. CDR1 MNHEY and CDR2 SVGEGT come from the germline V gene. Trimming removed 2 bases at V and 5 bases at J, with 25 bases between. Here the CDR3 DNA reads TGTGCCAGCAGTTACGAGAAAGGGAGAAGCGCGGCGATCCACGAGCAGTACTTC. Translating it yields CASSYEKGRSAAIHEQYF.

This sequence joins TRBV6-2 or TRBV6-3 and TRBJ1-1; D gene unclear. Per germline, CDR1 MNHEY and CDR2 SVGEGT. V lost 7 bases and J 1 base, leaving 10 bases between the germline ends. This CDR3 has 13 amino acids. DNA of the CDR3: TGTGCCAGCATCCCACAAACGAACACTGAAGCTTTCTTT. It is translated as CASIPQTNTEAFF.

The chain couples TRBV5-1 to TRBJ1-1, with a tentative D call TRBD1 (5 bases). CDR3 length equals 16 residues. V lost 3 bases and J lost 4, with 19 bases in between. Germline values: CDR1 SGHRS, CDR2 YFSETQ. Here the CDR3 reads CASSSTPQEQSTEAFF. CDR3 nucleotides: TGCGCCAGCAGCTCGACCCCACAGGAACAGAGCACTGAAGCTTTCTTT.

The V gene is TRBV4-1, the J gene TRBJ1-3, with D possibly being TRBD1 (5 bases). From germline, CDR1 is MGHRA and CDR2 YSYEKL. The CDR3 extends over 13 amino acids. Deletions cut 4 bases from V and 4 bases from J, with 8 bases between. The DNA for the CDR3 is TGCGCCAGCAGCCCATGGACAGGAAACACCATATATTTT. It translates to CASSPWTGNTIYF.

V usage is TRBV10-3 and J usage is TRBJ1-2, with D hard to call. The CDR3 is made up of 16 amino acids. Per the germline V gene, CDR1 is ENHRY and CDR2 is SYGVKD. Trimming cost V 3 bases and J 6 bases, with 20 bases left between them. The CDR3 loop reads CAISDHRSLWWDGYTF. Here the CDR3 DNA reads TGTGCCATCAGTGATCACCGGTCCCTCTGGTGGGATGGCTACACCTTC.

V is TRBV28 and J is TRBJ1-4; D uncertain. Germline CDR1 MDHEN, CDR2 SYDVKM. The CDR3 covers 15 residues. V dropped 6 bases and J dropped 0 bases, with 11 bases sitting between them. For the CDR3, the DNA is TGTGCCAGCAGCCCCATTCAGGCAACTAATGAAAAACTGTTTTTT. This gives the protein CASSPIQATNEKLFF.

This clone was seen a handful of times. The rearrangement links TRBV5-1 to TRBJ2-2, with D tentatively TRBD2 (6 bases). CDR1 is SGHRS and CDR2 is YFSETQ in the germline V gene. V dropped 4 bases and J dropped 7 bases, with 17 bases sitting between them. This CDR3 has 15 residues. In nucleotides, the CDR3 is TGCGCCAGCAGCAACCGGGACTTTGACATCGGGGAGCTGTTTTTT. Protein: CASSNRDFDIGELFF. Using reference TRBV5-1 and TRBJ2-2 for the parts outside the CDR3, the full variable domain is KAGVTQTPRYLIKTRGQQVTLSCSPISGHRSVSWYQQTPGQGLQFLFEYFSETQRNKGNFPGRFSGRQFSNSRSEMNVSTLELGDSALYLCASSNRDFDIGELFFGEGSRLTVL.

The chain couples TRBV2 to TRBJ1-3; D is ambiguous. The germline V gene encodes CDR1 SNHLY and CDR2 FYNNEI. The length of the CDR3 is 16 residues. V was shortened by 5 bases and J by 9 bases, with 23 bases between the two germline ends. CDR3 sequence: CASSPRPITRGFTIYF. The CDR3 nucleotides read TGTGCCAGCAGTCCTCGCCCGATAACCAGAGGGTTCACCATATATTTT.